This T cell receptor (beta chain) was documented in a study of response to subunit inactivated influenza vaccine. General study results and limits: Authors suggested few new T cells are recruited by each seasonal influenza vaccination.

To note about this clonotype: Its antigen is currently unknown.

TCRdb passed the RT-PCR reads through MiXCR, listing each CDR3 protein once. The sample holds around 480,000 distinct CDR3 sequences; more than 15% are singletons and the top ten take roughly 3%. This receptor was taken from a man between 45 and 75 years old who received an inactivated influenza vaccine. The source material was CD4+ T cells sorted from PBMCs, sampled less than 30 months after vaccination.

For the CDR3, the DNA is TGTGCCAGCAGGAGGTCAGGGACTTCGACCACCGGGGAGCTGTTTTTT. Protein: CASRRSGTSTTGELFF. V and J are TRBV6-1 and TRBJ2-2; TRBD2 is a possible D gene (6 bases). The ends were cut back, 6 bases at V and 4 bases at J, with 18 bases in the middle. Germline loops: CDR1 MNHNS, CDR2 SASEGT. The CDR3 consists of 16 residues.